This T cell receptor (beta chain) emerged from a study of T cells in Graves' hyperthyroidism and ophthalmopathy. Study outcomes and limitations: From stable hyperthyroidism, ophthalmopathy was set apart by a 13 V-J model.

Ten or more counts support this clonotype. Its specificity is not known. Germline assignment: CDR1 MNHEY and CDR2 SVGEGT. The CDR3 has 13 amino acids. Trimming left V 4 bases short and J 0 bases short, with 6 bases between. Amplified TCR beta CDR3 regions derived from RNA transcripts. The HTBI set primed first-round TCR CDR3 RT-PCR. TCRdb itself ran the multiplex PCR reads through MiXCR, one entry per CDR3 protein. The data show 500,000 to 650,000 distinct CDR3 sequences, around 15% seen once. Sequences were obtained from blood. This clonotype was sampled from a woman aged 40 to 55 with Graves' hyperthyroidism. This chain links TRBV6-2 or TRBV6-3 with TRBJ1-1, with D unclear. The CDR3 nucleotides are TGTGCCAGCAGTTCAGTCTTGAACACTGAAGCTTTCTTT. It yields the protein CASSSVLNTEAFF.